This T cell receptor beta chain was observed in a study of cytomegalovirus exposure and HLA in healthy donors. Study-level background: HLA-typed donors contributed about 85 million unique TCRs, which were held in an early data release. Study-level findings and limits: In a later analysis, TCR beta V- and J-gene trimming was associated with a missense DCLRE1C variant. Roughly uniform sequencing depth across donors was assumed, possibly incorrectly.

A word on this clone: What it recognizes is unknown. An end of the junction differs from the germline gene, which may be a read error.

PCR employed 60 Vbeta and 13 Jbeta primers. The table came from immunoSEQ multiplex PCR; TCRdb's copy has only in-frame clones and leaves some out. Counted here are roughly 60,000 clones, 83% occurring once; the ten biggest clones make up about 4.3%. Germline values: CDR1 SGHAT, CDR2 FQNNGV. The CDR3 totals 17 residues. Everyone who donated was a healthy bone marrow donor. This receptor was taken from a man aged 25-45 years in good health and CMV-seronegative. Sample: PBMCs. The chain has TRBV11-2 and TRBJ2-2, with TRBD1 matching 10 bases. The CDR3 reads CASRPVGTGVSTGELLF. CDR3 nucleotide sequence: TGTGCCAGCAGGCCGGTAGGGACAGGGGTGAGCACCGGGGAGCTGCTTTTT. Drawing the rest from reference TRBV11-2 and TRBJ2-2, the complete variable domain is EAGVAQSPRYKIIEKRQSVAFWCNPISGHATLYWYQQILGQGPKLLIQFQNNGVVDDSQLPKDRFSAERLKGVDSTLKIQPAKLEDSAVYLCASRPVGTGVSTGELLFGEGSRLTVL.